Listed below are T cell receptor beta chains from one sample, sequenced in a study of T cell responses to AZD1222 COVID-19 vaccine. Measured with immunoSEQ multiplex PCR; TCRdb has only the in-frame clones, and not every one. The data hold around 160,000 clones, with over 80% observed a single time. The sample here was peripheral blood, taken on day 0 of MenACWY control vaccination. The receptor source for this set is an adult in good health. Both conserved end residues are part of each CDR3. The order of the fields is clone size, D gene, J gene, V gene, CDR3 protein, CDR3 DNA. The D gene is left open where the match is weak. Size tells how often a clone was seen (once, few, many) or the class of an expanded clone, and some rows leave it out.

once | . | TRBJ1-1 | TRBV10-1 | CASSEGRGEEAFF | TGCGCCAGCAGTGAAGGCCGGGGTGAAGAAGCTTTCTTT
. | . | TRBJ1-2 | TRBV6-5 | CASSFAANYGYTF | TGTGCCAGCAGTTTCGCCGCAAACTATGGCTACACCTTC
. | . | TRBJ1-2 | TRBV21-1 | CASSNWTSNYGYTF | TGTGCCAGCAGCAACTGGACCTCTAACTATGGCTACACCTTC
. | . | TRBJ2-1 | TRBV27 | CASSLSGLNYNEQFF | TGTGCCAGCAGTTTATCAGGACTAAACTACAATGAGCAGTTCTTC
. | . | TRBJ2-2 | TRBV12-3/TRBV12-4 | CASSRRGGGELFF | TGTGCCAGCTCGCGCAGAGGGGGCGGGGAGCTGTTTTTT
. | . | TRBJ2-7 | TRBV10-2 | CAGSGDSYEQYF | TGCGCCGGCTCAGGCGATTCCTACGAGCAGTACTTC
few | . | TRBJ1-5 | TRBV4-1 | CASSQDDGNQPQHF | TGCGCCAGCAGCCAAGATGACGGCAATCAGCCCCAGCATTTT
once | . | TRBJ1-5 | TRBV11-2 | CASSLYSNQPQHF | TGTGCCAGCAGCCTGTATAGCAATCAGCCCCAGCATTTT
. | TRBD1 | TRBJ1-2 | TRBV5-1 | CASSSRTGKVGYTF | TGCGCCAGCAGCTCACGGACAGGGAAGGTTGGCTACACCTTC
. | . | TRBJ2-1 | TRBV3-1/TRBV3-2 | CASSLLGDEQFF | TGTGCCAGCAGCCTGTTAGGGGATGAGCAGTTCTTC
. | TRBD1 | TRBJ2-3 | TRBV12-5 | CASGLVPHRGLGDTQYF | TGTGCTAGTGGTTTGGTACCTCACAGGGGGCTGGGAGATACGCAGTATTTT
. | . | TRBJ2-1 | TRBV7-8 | CASSLVSDYNEQFF | TGTGCCAGCAGCTTAGTCTCAGATTACAATGAGCAGTTCTTC
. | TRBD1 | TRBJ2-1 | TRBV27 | CASRGTGNNEQFF | TGTGCCAGCCGAGGGACAGGGAACAATGAGCAGTTCTTC
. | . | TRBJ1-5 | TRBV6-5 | CASSPYSNQPQHF | TGTGCCAGCAGTCCATATAGCAATCAGCCCCAGCATTTT
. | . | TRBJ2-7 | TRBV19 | CASSSRGGLYEQYF | TGTGCCAGTAGTAGCAGGGGAGGTCTTTACGAGCAGTACTTC
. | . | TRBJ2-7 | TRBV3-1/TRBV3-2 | CASSQDYTGYEQYF | TGTGCCAGCAGCCAAGATTATACGGGCTACGAGCAGTACTTC
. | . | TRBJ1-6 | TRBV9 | CASSVGGSSYNSPLHF | TGTGCCAGCAGCGTAGGCGGGAGCTCCTATAATTCACCCCTCCACTTT
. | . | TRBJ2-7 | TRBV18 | CASSPTGGQAEQYF | TGTGCCAGCTCACCGACGGGGGGCCAAGCCGAGCAGTACTTC
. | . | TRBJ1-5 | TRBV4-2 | CASSQGEGVINQPQHF | TGTGCCAGCAGCCAAGGCGAGGGGGTGATCAATCAGCCCCAGCATTTT
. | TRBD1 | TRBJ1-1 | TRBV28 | CRTGPLNTEAFF | TGCCGGACAGGGCCTCTGAACACTGAAGCTTTCTTT
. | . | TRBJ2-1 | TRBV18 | CASSPRPNEQFF | TGTGCCAGCTCACCACGACCCAATGAGCAGTTCTTC
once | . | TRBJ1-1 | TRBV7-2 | CASSFGGSRTEAFF | TGTGCCAGCAGCTTCGGGGGATCGAGGACTGAAGCTTTCTTT